This T cell receptor beta chain was sequenced for a study of somatic mutations in cytotoxic T cells in rheumatoid arthritis. Findings of the study overall: Clonality measured in CD8+ T cells did not differ significantly between rheumatoid arthritis patients and age-matched healthy controls.

Assay: immunoSEQ multiplex PCR; the TCRdb copy retains only in-frame clones and omits some. This table has 13,000 to 15,000 clones, 82% appearing once. Details on this clone: Its cognate antigen is unknown.

CDR1 is SQVTM and CDR2 is ANQGSEA in the germline V gene. Trimming pared 4 bases from V and 7 bases from J, leaving 7 bases between. The CDR3 is 11 residues long. This rearrangement joins TRBV29-1 to TRBJ2-2, with unresolved D. The receptor comes from an adult with rheumatoid arthritis. Material for sequencing was CD8+ T cells sorted from blood. The CDR3 nucleotides read TGCAGCGTTGTGATGTTCGGGGAGCTGTTTTTT. As protein: CSVVMFGELFF.